This T cell receptor (beta chain) was obtained from a study of shared clonotypes between healthy human individuals (dated by TCRdb to 2018 to 2021). Turning to the overall study: Two women and a few men aged 18 to 49 years were included in the cohort. For each donor, CD4 naive and CD4 memory were each given three plates, CD8 naive was given two plates, and CD8 memory was given one plate. To estimate repertoire size and how much clonotypes are shared between individuals, the study performed deep sequencing of blood TCR repertoires from a few healthy adults. To increase sequencing depth and limit assay-specific biases, different laboratories used diverse techniques to prepare libraries and sequence TCR repertoires. Per donor, leukapheresis produced somewhere between about 0.94 and 9 billion PBMCs.

TCR CDR3 regions were amplified from genomic DNA by multiplex PCR using the deep immunoSEQ assay. Extracted genomic DNA from each cell subset was spread evenly across all wells of several immunoSEQ 96-well plates, with each plate serving as a replicate. For sorted subsets, each replicate PCR was loaded with about 0.2 ug genomic DNA, equivalent to some 27,000 T cell genomes. The purified libraries were quantified using a Qubit 3.0 fluorometer, sized with a Bioanalyzer 2100, and then quantified again using the KAPA Library Quantification kit. Each immunoSEQ 96-well plate was sequenced on its own single-read 150-cycle Illumina NextSeq 550 flow cell. The published analysis was carried out like this. Because the immunoSEQ output included only junctional sequences and no quality scores, the filtering could not be the same as the filtering used for full-length reads. Sequences were annotated with PyIR, a Python wrapper for IgBLAST v1.9, and V/J genes and CDR3 were assigned using IMGT germline references. Reads were filtered out if the reads had weak V/J assignments (E-value above 1e-6), no CDR3, stop codons, out-of-frame junctions, or ambiguous translated residues. V3J clonotypes were defined as sequences sharing an identical inferred V gene, J gene, and CDR3 amino acid sequence. The percentage overlap between two repertoires was calculated by dividing the number of shared unique clonotypes by the size of the smaller repertoire. Three approaches were used to assess repertoire richness: RTK rarefaction, the Chao1 estimator, and Recon v2.1 estimates of unobserved clonotypes. OLGA was used to compute generation probabilities for all TCRbeta clonotypes that the gDNA method yielded from a handful of donors. TCRdb mirrors the immuneACCESS table, restricted to in-frame sequences. Some clones are absent from its copies; in checked studies, under half trace to an unresolved V gene, and the reason for the others is unknown. V and J calls and clone size come straight from that table; D and trimming were deduced from the DNA. For this sample the table gives approximately 980,000 clones, of which 60% to 85% were detected only once. Jointly, the top ten make up around 1.5% of the sample.

Healthy HIV-negative adults with no recently reported acute infections or vaccinations were included as donors. All donors were Caucasian adults living in Nashville, Tennessee, USA. CD4+ T cells were enriched through magnetic negative selection, after which naive cells were positively selected on CD45RA and the remaining negative fraction served as the memory subset. Blood was obtained by leukapheresis, after which PBMCs were separated by Ficoll-Histopaque density gradient centrifugation and cryopreserved in liquid nitrogen vapor phase. Analytical flow cytometry was used to check the purity and quantity of each magnetically sorted T cell population. Genomic DNA was isolated from every sorted fraction and measured by UV absorbance on a Nanodrop 2000c. Beyond this particular receptor, the publication reports: Pairwise subsampling indicated that sequencing depth was expected to affect the degree of clonotype sharing among donors. Compared with non-shared clonotypes, clonotypes shared by all four sorted-subset donors had higher generation probabilities. Across a handful of donors, approximately 4.9% of naive CD4, approximately 3.6% of naive CD8, 2.3% of memory CD4, and roughly 0.41% of memory CD8 clonotypes were shared. Estimated clonotype richness was generally larger for naive than for memory subsets. Rarefaction of sorted-subset datasets indicated incomplete sequencing despite the large sequencing depth. Sampling was limited to blood, and TCR repertoires in tissue likely differ from TCR repertoires in blood. The genetic and exposure-history diversity represented was limited by the small number of donors.

For this clone: What this receptor recognizes is not known. Base-call qualities are not available, and no considerably larger clone is one nucleotide away.

CDR3 length: 12 amino acids, cysteine to phenylalanine. Only the CDR3 part of the read is kept: 36 bases, read in frame from the first base. The germline V gene gives CDR1 as MGHDK and CDR2 as SYGVNS. V lost 5 bases and J lost 7 bases; the stretch between them is 8 bases long. Sequenced material: memory CD4+ T cells sorted from blood. Interpreted using the paper, the cell subset or site label stands for: CD45RA-negative fraction. This TCR came from a man younger than 35 in good health. The rearrangement joined TRBV25-1 to TRBJ2-2, with the D assignment possibly TRBD1 or TRBD2, given 5 matching bases for each. The DNA sequence is as follows: TGTGCCAGCAGTAGTGGGGGCGGGGAGCTGTTTTTT. Its translation reads: CASSSGGGELFF.